The next 24 T cell receptor beta chains were all read from a single sample in a study of cytomegalovirus exposure and HLA in healthy donors. In the PCR, 60 Vbeta and 13 Jbeta primers were used. Clones were sequenced by immunoSEQ multiplex PCR, and TCRdb holds only the in-frame ones, with some missing. The sample has roughly 99,000 clones; 70% to 85% are singletons. Sample: PBMCs. These receptor sequences come from a male donor in good health and CMV-seronegative.

This chain connects TRBV14 to TRBJ2-5, with 7 bases matching TRBD1. Germline lookup yields CDR1 SGHDN and CDR2 FVKESK. V shed 4 bases and J 0 bases; nucleotides not matched to a gene: 11. The CDR3 extends over 17 amino acids. CDR3 loop: CASSPPGQLMYQETQYF. The DNA for the CDR3 is TGTGCCAGCAGCCCACCGGGACAGCTAATGTACCAAGAGACCCAGTACTTC.

The chain links TRBV30 to TRBJ2-3; the D gene is possibly TRBD1 (6 bases). Trimming removed 0 bases from V and 10 bases from J, with 20 bases in between. CDR1 and CDR2 from the germline V gene are GTSNPN and SVGIG (reference sequence). The CDR3 totals 15 residues. CDR3 DNA sequence: TGTGCCTGGAGTGTACCAGGGGAGAGGGCCCTTTCGCAGTATTTT. It is translated as CAWSVPGERALSQYF.

The V call is TRBV6-4, the J call TRBJ2-2; D is ambiguous. The V gene's germline CDR1 is MRHNA and CDR2 SNTAGT. V was trimmed by 5 bases and J by 3 bases, leaving 10 bases between them. The CDR3 spans 14 residues. The CDR3 is CASSSNRDTGELFF. The CDR3 DNA reads as TGTGCCAGCAGTTCAAACCGCGACACCGGGGAGCTGTTTTTT.

CDR3 in amino acids: CASNPGTGGYEQYF. CDR3 DNA: TGTGCCAGTAATCCAGGGACAGGGGGCTACGAGCAGTACTTC. V usage is TRBV19 and J usage is TRBJ2-7; 11 positions agree with TRBD1. This CDR3 is built from 14 residues. CDR1 and CDR2 from the germline V gene are LNHDA and SQIVND (reference sequence). The J segment lost 3 bases and the V segment lost 7 bases, leaving 5 bases of the junction unmatched.

This clone appeared a single time. CDR3 DNA: TGTGCCTGGAGTGGGACAGGTCAAGATACGCAGTATTTT. Its translation: CAWSGTGQDTQYF. V gene TRBV30 combines with J gene TRBJ2-3, with 7 bases aligning to TRBD1. After removal of 1 base from V and 5 bases from J, the junction contained 3 bases not matched to a gene. Germline loops: CDR1 GTSNPN, CDR2 SVGIG (reference sequence). The CDR3 runs 13 residues.

This rearrangement joins TRBV7-6 to TRBJ1-3; D is undetermined. Germline V gives CDR1 SGHVS, CDR2 FNYEAQ. The CDR3 extends over 15 amino acids. V was clipped by 2 bases and J by 7 bases, with 15 bases between them. Here the CDR3 DNA reads TGTGCCAGCAGCTTATCACAAGGAAGGAGGAACACCATATATTTT. Its translation: CASSLSQGRRNTIYF.

This clone appeared a few times. The chain has TRBV6-1 and TRBJ1-2; 8 bases are a match to TRBD1. Looked up from germline, CDR1 is MNHNS and CDR2 is SASEGT. CDR3 length equals 15 residues. After removal of 7 bases from V and 2 bases from J, the junction contained 9 bases not matched to a gene. This CDR3 is CASTPQGAQNYGYTF. The CDR3 nucleotides read TGTGCCAGCACTCCGCAGGGGGCCCAAAACTATGGCTACACCTTC.

The chain is built from TRBV18 and TRBJ1-1; 7 bases agree with TRBD1. The V segment lost 5 bases and the J segment 1 base; nucleotides outside the gene matches: 4. The CDR3 is 14 amino acids. Germline CDR1 reads KGHSH; CDR2 reads LQKENI. The DNA for the CDR3 is TGTGCCAGCTCATTTAGGGACAGGAACACTGAAGCTTTCTTT. Residues: CASSFRDRNTEAFF.

The V and J genes are TRBV27 and TRBJ2-7; no clear D. The CDR3 covers 13 residues. Trimming shortened V by 2 bases and J by 3 bases, and 8 bases separated the two germline ends. Germline assignment: CDR1 MNHEY and CDR2 SMNVEV (reference sequence). CDR3 bases: TGTGCCAGCAGTTTAATTCCCCGCTACGAGCAGTACTTC. This encodes CASSLIPRYEQYF.

This clone has just one count. This chain joins TRBV7-8 and TRBJ2-5, with a tentative D call TRBD2 (5 bases). The end of the DNA fits TRBJ2-7 better, so the J call may be wrong. The germline CDR1 and CDR2 sequences are SGHVS and FQNEAQ. This CDR3 has 13 residues. CDR3 DNA sequence: TGTGCCAGCAGCTTGAGAGAGGGTGCCGAGCAGTACTTC. Amino acids: CASSLREGAEQYF.

The chain employs TRBV5-1 and TRBJ1-2; 7 positions match TRBD1. V dropped 3 bases and J dropped 3; count of bases not matched to a gene: 8. CDR1 and CDR2 from the germline V gene are SGHRS and YFSETQ. This CDR3 is 15 amino acids long. CDR3 sequence: CASSSPGGGYYGYTF. The CDR3 bases are TGCGCCAGCAGCTCCCCAGGGGGAGGATACTATGGCTACACCTTC.

This clone occurred a few times. The chain couples TRBV6-6 to TRBJ2-1, with 10 bases matching TRBD1. The CDR3 has 14 amino acids. V shed 8 bases, J shed 7 bases, and the junction held 8 bases outside the gene matches. Germline CDR1 is MNHNY and CDR2 is SVGAGI (reference sequence). In nucleotides, the CDR3 is TGTGCCAGCGACGACAGGGGGCGGGGGAATGAGCAGTTCTTC. Its translation is CASDDRGRGNEQFF.

This rearrangement joins TRBV11-2 to TRBJ2-1; D possibly corresponds to TRBD2 (6 bases). The CDR3 runs 15 residues. V gave up 3 bases and J gave up 2 bases, with 11 bases separating them. CDR1 SGHAT and CDR2 FQNNGV come from the germline V gene. CDR3 loop: CASSLGWGAYNEQFF. CDR3 DNA sequence: TGTGCCAGCAGCTTGGGTTGGGGGGCCTACAATGAGCAGTTCTTC. Supplemented by reference TRBV11-2 and TRBJ2-1, the full variable domain reads EAGVAQSPRYKIIEKRQSVAFWCNPISGHATLYWYQQILGQGPKLLIQFQNNGVVDDSQLPKDRFSAERLKGVDSTLKIQPAKLEDSAVYLCASSLGWGAYNEQFFGPGTRLTVL.

This clone has a handful of counts. CDR3 sequence reads: CASTLTGLPNQPQHF. Here the CDR3 DNA reads TGTGCCAGTACCCTTACTGGACTCCCAAATCAGCCCCAGCATTTT. V is TRBV19 and J is TRBJ1-5; D ambiguous. The V end lost 7 bases, the J end lost 4 bases, and 17 bases lay between the germline ends. Per the germline V gene, CDR1 is LNHDA and CDR2 is SQIVND (reference sequence). The CDR3 spans 15 residues. Combining the CDR3 with reference TRBV19 and TRBJ1-5 gives the whole variable domain DGGITQSPKYLFRKEGQNVTLSCEQNLNHDAMYWYRQDPGQGLRLIYYSQIVNDFQKGDIAEGYSVSREKKESFPLTVTSAQKNPTAFYLCASTLTGLPNQPQHFGDGTRLSIL.

The J gene is TRBJ1-5, the V gene TRBV10-2; D gene ambiguous. The germline V gene has CDR1 WSHSY and CDR2 SAAADI. CDR3 length: 15 amino acids. V was shortened by 2 bases and J by 1 base, with 9 bases between the two germline ends. CDR3 loop: CASSEIGGSNQPQHF. Here the CDR3 DNA reads TGCGCCAGCAGTGAGATAGGAGGGAGCAATCAGCCCCAGCATTTT.

This clone was picked up one time. The rearrangement joins TRBV29-1 to TRBJ1-2; the match to TRBD1 covers 10 bases. The germline CDR1 and CDR2 sequences are SQVTM and ANQGSEA. The junction had 2 bases not matched to a gene; V was cut back by 4 bases and J by 0 bases. The length of the CDR3 is 14 residues. CDR3 bases: TGCAGCGTTGTGGGGACAGGGGCTAACTATGGCTACACCTTC. Amino acid sequence: CSVVGTGANYGYTF.

This clone was seen only once. The chain is built from TRBV5-1 and TRBJ2-5, with TRBD1 matching 10 bases. J was trimmed by 4 bases and V by 3 bases; bases with no gene match: 3. CDR1 is SGHRS and CDR2 is YFSETQ in the germline V gene. The CDR3 loop spans 14 amino acids. The CDR3 DNA follows: TGCGCCAGCAGCTGGGGACAGGGGCGAGAGACCCAGTACTTC. Its translation is CASSWGQGRETQYF.

The chain combines TRBV5-8 with TRBJ2-7, with 7 bases aligning to TRBD2. Trimming cost V 2 bases and J 2 bases; bases outside gene matches: 1. The CDR3 consists of 13 residues. Germline V gene lookup returns CDR1 SGHTS and CDR2 YDEGEE. The CDR3 nucleotides read TGTGCCAGCAGCTTCGGGGGGACCTACGAGCAGTACTTC. Protein: CASSFGGTYEQYF.

The chain couples TRBV18 to TRBJ2-6; perhaps TRBD2 as D (5 bases). CDR1 and CDR2 from the germline V gene are KGHSH and LQKENI. The CDR3 covers 17 residues. The germline V and J ends were trimmed by 0 bases and 0 bases, with 9 bases remaining between them. The CDR3 is CASSPPRGNSGANVLTF. CDR3 bases: TGTGCCAGCTCACCACCTCGGGGTAACTCTGGGGCCAACGTCCTGACTTTC.

The V gene is TRBV27, the J gene TRBJ2-7; 7 bases are shared with TRBD1. This CDR3 is 16 amino acids long. Looked up from germline, CDR1 is MNHEY and CDR2 is SMNVEV (reference sequence). The V and J ends lost 4 bases and 1 base, in that order; junction bases with no gene match: 10. CDR3 nucleotide sequence: TGTGCCAGCAGTTCCGCGAGGACAGGCGGTTCCTACGAGCAGTACTTC. It specifies CASSSARTGGSYEQYF.

The chain uses TRBV6-1 and TRBJ2-1; D is unclear. Trimming shortened V by 7 bases and J by 0 bases, and 10 bases separated the two germline ends. The germline CDR1 and CDR2 sequences are MNHNS and SASEGT. The length of the CDR3 is 14 residues. CDR3 nucleotide sequence: TGTGCCAGCAATGCGCGTTTCTCCTACAATGAGCAGTTCTTC. Translation: CASNARFSYNEQFF.

This clone was detected only a few times. The chain has TRBV4-1 and TRBJ2-3; TRBD2 agrees at 7 bases. Trimming removed 4 bases from V and 1 base from J; junction bases left unmatched: 8. The CDR3 is 16 amino acids. Germline V lookup: CDR1 MGHRA, CDR2 YSYEKL. DNA of the CDR3: TGCGCCAGCAGCCTGAGCGGGGCCGTCGGCACAGATACGCAGTATTTT. The encoded protein is CASSLSGAVGTDTQYF.

The V call is TRBV29-1, the J call TRBJ2-2; TRBD1 is a possible D gene (6 bases). Per the germline V gene, CDR1 is SQVTM and CDR2 is ANQGSEA. Between the trimmed V and J ends, which lost 1 base and 4 bases, there was a span of 10 bases. This CDR3 spans 14 amino acids. The CDR3 region is CSVEARGSTGELFF. The CDR3 nucleotides read TGCAGCGTTGAAGCCAGGGGATCCACCGGGGAGCTGTTTTTT.

This sequence joins TRBV18 and TRBJ1-1, with 7 bases matching TRBD1. This CDR3 is 15 amino acids long. The germline V gene has CDR1 KGHSH and CDR2 LQKENI. V lost 4 bases and J lost 1; bases outside the gene matches: 6. For the CDR3, the DNA is TGTGCCAGCTCACAAGGGACAGAATGGAACACTGAAGCTTTCTTT. The encoded protein is CASSQGTEWNTEAFF.